These T cell receptor beta chains were read from a single sample in a study of cytomegalovirus exposure and HLA in healthy donors. Some clones are missing from TCRdb's copy, which holds only in-frame ones; the method was immunoSEQ multiplex PCR. The sample yields some 170,000 clones, roughly four fifths seen once. Sequencing was performed on PBMCs. Source of these receptors: a man aged 55 to 70 in good health and CMV-seronegative. Both conserved end residues are part of each CDR3. The D gene is left open where the match is weak. Some rows have no size entry. The others give once, few or many, or a class for an expanded clone.

d_call: TRBD1
clone_size: .
j_call: TRBJ2-2
v_call: TRBV5-5
cdr3_aa: CASSWTGGGTGELFF
cdr3_nt: TGTGCCAGCAGCTGGACAGGGGGCGGAACCGGGGAGCTGTTTTTT

d_call: TRBD1
clone_size: .
j_call: TRBJ2-3
v_call: TRBV10-1
cdr3_aa: CASSQTGPTDTQYF
cdr3_nt: TGCGCCAGCAGTCAGACAGGGCCCACAGATACGCAGTATTTT

d_call: TRBD2
clone_size: .
j_call: TRBJ2-7
v_call: TRBV5-4
cdr3_aa: CASSRGPGGTYSYEQYF
cdr3_nt: TGTGCCAGCAGCCGGGGGCCGGGAGGGACTTACTCCTACGAGCAGTACTTC

d_call: .
clone_size: .
j_call: TRBJ2-5
v_call: TRBV7-2
cdr3_aa: CASSLERETQYF
cdr3_nt: TGTGCCAGCAGCTTGGAGCGAGAGACCCAGTACTTC

d_call: TRBD1
clone_size: .
j_call: TRBJ1-5
v_call: TRBV19
cdr3_aa: CASSYDRVNQPQHF
cdr3_nt: TGTGCCAGTAGTTACGACAGGGTCAATCAGCCCCAGCATTTT

d_call: TRBD1
clone_size: few
j_call: TRBJ1-2
v_call: TRBV5-1
cdr3_aa: CASSLTGDPLYGYTF
cdr3_nt: TGCGCCAGCAGCTTGACAGGGGATCCTCTCTATGGCTACACCTTC

d_call: TRBD1
clone_size: few
j_call: TRBJ1-3
v_call: TRBV5-6
cdr3_aa: CASSFRDRVIGNTIYF
cdr3_nt: TGTGCCAGCAGCTTCCGGGACAGGGTTATTGGAAACACCATATATTTT

d_call: TRBD1
clone_size: once
j_call: TRBJ2-7
v_call: TRBV7-2
cdr3_aa: CASSPRGGEYEQYF
cdr3_nt: TGTGCCAGCAGCCCAAGAGGGGGCGAGTACGAGCAGTACTTC

d_call: .
clone_size: few
j_call: TRBJ1-1
v_call: TRBV7-9
cdr3_aa: CASSLAVAGAEAFF
cdr3_nt: TGTGCCAGCAGCTTAGCGGTGGCCGGGGCTGAAGCTTTCTTT

d_call: .
clone_size: .
j_call: TRBJ1-2
v_call: TRBV9
cdr3_aa: CASSLGPGANYGYTF
cdr3_nt: TGTGCCAGCAGCCTTGGGCCGGGGGCTAACTATGGCTACACCTTC

d_call: .
clone_size: .
j_call: TRBJ1-1
v_call: TRBV9
cdr3_aa: CASSNTGVMAEAFF
cdr3_nt: TGTGCCAGCAGCAACACCGGGGTGATGGCTGAAGCTTTCTTT

d_call: TRBD1
clone_size: .
j_call: TRBJ2-2
v_call: TRBV4-3
cdr3_aa: CASKPGQGAQGGELFF
cdr3_nt: TGCGCCAGCAAACCGGGACAGGGGGCGCAGGGCGGGGAGCTGTTTTTT

d_call: TRBD2
clone_size: .
j_call: TRBJ2-1
v_call: TRBV15
cdr3_aa: CATSSRLAGDGEQFF
cdr3_nt: TGTGCCACCAGCTCACGACTAGCGGGAGACGGTGAGCAGTTCTTC

d_call: TRBD2
clone_size: .
j_call: TRBJ2-7
v_call: TRBV5-4
cdr3_aa: CASSKAGLSYEQYF
cdr3_nt: TGTGCCAGCAGCAAAGCGGGGTTATCCTACGAGCAGTACTTC

d_call: TRBD2
clone_size: few
j_call: TRBJ2-5
v_call: TRBV30
cdr3_aa: CAWSQTGLAGEGTQYF
cdr3_nt: TGTGCCTGGAGTCAGACCGGACTAGCGGGGGAGGGGACCCAGTACTTC

d_call: .
clone_size: .
j_call: TRBJ2-2
v_call: TRBV5-4
cdr3_aa: CASSLEPSKDTGELFF
cdr3_nt: TGTGCCAGCAGCTTGGAGCCTAGTAAGGACACCGGGGAGCTGTTTTTT

d_call: TRBD2
clone_size: .
j_call: TRBJ2-2
v_call: TRBV9
cdr3_aa: CASSVAVISGSGTGELFF
cdr3_nt: TGTGCCAGCAGCGTAGCGGTTATTAGCGGGAGTGGTACCGGGGAGCTGTTTTTT

d_call: .
clone_size: .
j_call: TRBJ2-1
v_call: TRBV7-2
cdr3_aa: CASSLRTYSYNEQFF
cdr3_nt: TGTGCCAGCAGCTTAAGGACATACTCCTACAATGAGCAGTTCTTC

d_call: TRBD2
clone_size: .
j_call: TRBJ2-3
v_call: TRBV5-1
cdr3_aa: CASSSLAGGTDTQYF
cdr3_nt: TGCGCCAGCAGCTCCCTGGCGGGGGGGACAGATACGCAGTATTTT

d_call: TRBD2
clone_size: .
j_call: TRBJ2-2
v_call: TRBV10-1
cdr3_aa: CASSEETSANTGELFF
cdr3_nt: TGCGCCAGCAGTGAGGAGACTAGCGCGAACACCGGGGAGCTGTTTTTT

d_call: TRBD2
clone_size: .
j_call: TRBJ2-3
v_call: TRBV6-5
cdr3_aa: CASRYSGADTQYF
cdr3_nt: TGTGCCAGCAGATATAGCGGGGCAGATACGCAGTATTTT

d_call: TRBD2
clone_size: few
j_call: TRBJ2-1
v_call: TRBV5-1
cdr3_aa: CASSFSLAGGNNEQFF
cdr3_nt: TGCGCCAGCAGCTTCTCCCTAGCGGGGGGGAACAATGAGCAGTTCTTC

d_call: .
clone_size: once
j_call: TRBJ1-2
v_call: TRBV5-5
cdr3_aa: CASSLREGLGYGYTF
cdr3_nt: TGTGCCAGCAGCTTGAGGGAGGGGCTGGGCTATGGCTACACCTTC

d_call: TRBD1
clone_size: .
j_call: TRBJ1-5
v_call: TRBV6-5
cdr3_aa: CASSYGQGAKQPQHF
cdr3_nt: TGTGCCAGCAGTTACGGCCAGGGGGCGAAGCAGCCCCAGCATTTT

d_call: TRBD1
clone_size: .
j_call: TRBJ1-5
v_call: TRBV4-1
cdr3_aa: CASSHHRGEGSNQPQHF
cdr3_nt: TGCGCCAGCAGCCACCACAGGGGGGAGGGAAGCAATCAGCCCCAGCATTTT

d_call: .
clone_size: .
j_call: TRBJ1-1
v_call: TRBV10-3
cdr3_aa: CAISEAGNTEAFF
cdr3_nt: TGTGCCATCAGTGAGGCGGGGAACACTGAAGCTTTCTTT

d_call: .
clone_size: .
j_call: TRBJ1-2
v_call: TRBV4-3
cdr3_aa: CASSQDWTPYGYTF
cdr3_nt: TGCGCCAGCAGCCAAGATTGGACACCCTATGGCTACACCTTC

d_call: .
clone_size: .
j_call: TRBJ1-5
v_call: TRBV7-2
cdr3_aa: CASSSVGGNQPQHF
cdr3_nt: TGTGCCAGCAGTTCTGTTGGAGGCAATCAGCCCCAGCATTTT

d_call: TRBD1
clone_size: .
j_call: TRBJ1-1
v_call: TRBV19
cdr3_aa: CASSMSTRGLTEAFF
cdr3_nt: TGTGCCAGTAGTATGTCGACCAGGGGGCTCACTGAAGCTTTCTTT

d_call: .
clone_size: .
j_call: TRBJ2-5
v_call: TRBV10-3
cdr3_aa: CAISESDSPETQYF
cdr3_nt: TGTGCCATCAGTGAGTCGGACAGCCCGGAGACCCAGTACTTC

d_call: TRBD1
clone_size: .
j_call: TRBJ1-4
v_call: TRBV7-9
cdr3_aa: CASSTGGGAEKLFF
cdr3_nt: TGTGCCAGCAGTACAGGGGGAGGTGCTGAAAAACTGTTTTTT

d_call: .
clone_size: .
j_call: TRBJ2-4
v_call: TRBV7-8
cdr3_aa: CASSSRDRRGAKNIQYF
cdr3_nt: TGTGCCAGCAGCTCTCGCGACAGACGAGGTGCCAAAAACATTCAGTACTTC

d_call: TRBD1
clone_size: once
j_call: TRBJ1-1
v_call: TRBV14
cdr3_aa: CASSRQGNTEAFF
cdr3_nt: TGTGCCAGCAGCCGACAGGGGAACACTGAAGCTTTCTTT

d_call: .
clone_size: .
j_call: TRBJ2-3
v_call: TRBV21-1
cdr3_aa: CASSWTGEYRGTDTQYF
cdr3_nt: TGTGCCAGCAGTTGGACAGGGGAGTATCGTGGCACAGATACGCAGTATTTT

d_call: TRBD1
clone_size: .
j_call: TRBJ1-2
v_call: TRBV9
cdr3_aa: CASSTYSGTGDGYTF
cdr3_nt: TGTGCCAGCAGCACCTACTCCGGGACAGGGGATGGCTACACCTTC

d_call: .
clone_size: .
j_call: TRBJ2-3
v_call: TRBV9
cdr3_aa: CASSVEGQGSTDTQYF
cdr3_nt: TGTGCCAGCAGCGTAGAGGGGCAGGGTAGCACAGATACGCAGTATTTT

d_call: .
clone_size: once
j_call: TRBJ1-2
v_call: TRBV19
cdr3_aa: CASSPGYYGYTF
cdr3_nt: TGTGCCAGTAGCCCGGGATATTATGGCTACACCTTC

d_call: .
clone_size: .
j_call: TRBJ2-3
v_call: TRBV28
cdr3_aa: CASSPPLAAGDTQYF
cdr3_nt: TGTGCCAGCAGTCCACCTCTAGCAGCTGGAGATACGCAGTATTTT

d_call: .
clone_size: .
j_call: TRBJ1-3
v_call: TRBV10-3
cdr3_aa: CAIRLGRQGNTIYF
cdr3_nt: TGTGCCATCAGGCTGGGTAGGCAGGGGAACACCATATATTTT

d_call: TRBD1
clone_size: few
j_call: TRBJ1-6
v_call: TRBV5-1
cdr3_aa: CASAGTENSPLHF
cdr3_nt: TGCGCCAGCGCCGGGACAGAAAATTCACCCCTCCACTTT

d_call: .
clone_size: .
j_call: TRBJ2-5
v_call: TRBV6-6
cdr3_aa: CASSLRVEETQYF
cdr3_nt: TGTGCCAGCAGTTTGAGGGTGGAGGAGACCCAGTACTTC

d_call: TRBD1
clone_size: few
j_call: TRBJ2-5
v_call: TRBV29-1
cdr3_aa: CSVSWTGTQETQYF
cdr3_nt: TGCAGCGTCAGTTGGACAGGGACGCAAGAGACCCAGTACTTC

d_call: .
clone_size: .
j_call: TRBJ1-5
v_call: TRBV7-2
cdr3_aa: CASRLGGNQPQHF
cdr3_nt: TGTGCCAGCAGACTCGGGGGCAATCAGCCCCAGCATTTT

d_call: .
clone_size: .
j_call: TRBJ1-2
v_call: TRBV6-5
cdr3_aa: CASTQSEGVGYTF
cdr3_nt: TGTGCCAGCACCCAATCGGAAGGGGTTGGCTACACCTTC

d_call: .
clone_size: .
j_call: TRBJ2-2
v_call: TRBV7-3
cdr3_aa: CASSQTQGLNTGELFF
cdr3_nt: TGTGCCAGCAGCCAAACCCAGGGGCTGAACACCGGGGAGCTGTTTTTT

d_call: TRBD1
clone_size: .
j_call: TRBJ1-5
v_call: TRBV19
cdr3_aa: CASRTTGNSNQPQHF
cdr3_nt: TGTGCCAGTAGGACGACAGGGAATAGCAATCAGCCCCAGCATTTT

d_call: .
clone_size: .
j_call: TRBJ2-1
v_call: TRBV2
cdr3_aa: CASSTRVSAGSEQFF
cdr3_nt: TGTGCCAGCAGTACCCGGGTTAGCGCGGGATCTGAGCAGTTCTTC

d_call: TRBD1
clone_size: .
j_call: TRBJ1-2
v_call: TRBV12-5
cdr3_aa: CASGLVGGPGGRGGYTF
cdr3_nt: TGTGCTAGTGGTTTGGTAGGTGGTCCAGGGGGCAGAGGTGGCTACACCTTC

d_call: .
clone_size: .
j_call: TRBJ2-1
v_call: TRBV7-2
cdr3_aa: CASSLVLAGSYNEQFF
cdr3_nt: TGTGCCAGCAGCTTAGTTCTTGCCGGGAGCTACAATGAGCAGTTCTTC

d_call: TRBD1
clone_size: .
j_call: TRBJ2-2
v_call: TRBV6-5
cdr3_aa: CASSSYRGTGELFF
cdr3_nt: TGTGCCAGCAGTTCATACAGGGGAACCGGGGAGCTGTTTTTT